The next 10 T cell receptor beta chains were all read from a single sample in a study of T-cell reconstitution after alpha-beta-depleted transplantation in children. During its preparation, the TCRbeta library received unique molecular identifiers. Each CDR3 protein gets one entry after TCRdb re-called the PCR reads with MiXCR. Here the sample spans over 300,000 distinct CDR3 sequences, about 9.3% being singletons. The sequenced sample was PBMCs from the stem cell graft donor, obtained from the stem cell graft. All receptors come from a human donor who donated a stem cell graft to a child with acute lymphoblastic leukemia.

This clonotype was seen ten or more times. The genes are TRBV4-3 and TRBJ1-4; D might be TRBD1 (5 bases). The CDR3 is 16 amino acids. The germline V gene has CDR1 LGHNA and CDR2 YSLEER. The ends were cut back, 0 bases at V and 7 bases at J, with 15 bases in the middle. CDR3 sequence reads: CASSQEDGGIGEKLFF. The CDR3 DNA sequence: TGCGCCAGCAGCCAAGAGGATGGGGGAATCGGTGAAAAACTGTTTTTT.

This chain connects TRBV4-3 to TRBJ2-1, with D perhaps given as TRBD1 or TRBD2 (5 bases each). V was cut by 2 bases and J by 0 bases, with 11 bases left in between. Per the germline V gene, CDR1 is LGHNA and CDR2 is YSLEER. The CDR3 is 16 residues long. The CDR3 DNA reads as TGCGCCAGCAGCCAACGGGACCTGAGCTCCTACAATGAGCAGTTCTTC. Encoded protein: CASSQRDLSSYNEQFF.

This clonotype was counted ten times or more. V gene TRBV7-9 combines with J gene TRBJ2-1, with TRBD2 matching 10 bases. Looked up from germline, CDR1 is SEHNR and CDR2 is FQNEAQ (reference sequence). The CDR3 has 15 amino acids. V lost 0 bases and J lost 8; bases outside the gene matches: 4. The chain's CDR3 is CASSLAPGLADEQFF. CDR3 sequence (DNA): TGTGCCAGCAGCTTAGCGCCCGGACTAGCGGATGAGCAGTTCTTC. The full variable domain, completed using reference TRBV7-9 and TRBJ2-1, is DTGVSQNPRHKITKRGQNVTFRCDPISEHNRLYWYRQTLGQGPEFLTYFQNEAQLEKSRLLSDRFSAERPKGSFSTLEIQRTEQGDSAMYLCASSLAPGLADEQFFGPGTRLTVL.

The chain carries TRBV20-1 and TRBJ1-2, with 9 bases matching TRBD1. CDR3 length: 14 amino acids. Germline V gives CDR1 DFQATT, CDR2 SNEGSKA (reference sequence). V shed 6 bases, J shed 6 bases, and the junction held 11 bases outside the gene matches. For the CDR3, the DNA is TGCAGTGCACAGAGTGGGACAGGGAGAGATGGCTACACCTTC. Its protein product is CSAQSGTGRDGYTF.

The chain uses TRBV27 and TRBJ2-2; D perhaps matches TRBD2 (5 bases). This CDR3 is 17 amino acids long. Germline CDR1 reads MNHEY; CDR2 reads SMNVEV (reference sequence). V dropped 3 bases and J dropped 3 bases, with 17 bases sitting between them. CDR3 sequence: CASSFGEGTTDTGELFF. The CDR3 DNA reads as TGTGCCAGCAGTTTTGGCGAGGGCACGACGGACACCGGGGAGCTGTTTTTT.

The table lists this clonotype with a few counts. V gene TRBV7-8 combines with J gene TRBJ1-2; 7 bases fit TRBD1. The V and J ends lost 6 bases and 1 base, in that order; junction bases with no gene match: 11. The CDR3 is 16 residues long. Germline V gene lookup returns CDR1 SGHVS and CDR2 FQNEAQ. The CDR3 loop reads CASSYAGTASNYGYTF. The CDR3 DNA follows: TGTGCCAGCAGTTACGCCGGGACAGCGAGTAACTATGGCTACACCTTC.

The table lists this clonotype with a few counts. The V and J genes are TRBV6-5 and TRBJ1-1, with D perhaps matching TRBD1 (6 bases). This CDR3 has 15 amino acids. Germline loops: CDR1 MNHEY, CDR2 SVGAGI. Trimming cost V 0 bases and J 5 bases, with 13 bases left between them. The CDR3: CASSYSKQGGTEAFF. In DNA form, the CDR3 reads TGTGCCAGCAGTTACTCGAAACAGGGAGGGACTGAAGCTTTCTTT.

The rearrangement links TRBV6-2 or TRBV6-3 to TRBJ2-7; maybe TRBD2 (5 bases). The V and J ends lost 5 bases and 1 base respectively, with 9 bases between them. The V gene's germline CDR1 is MNHEY and CDR2 SVGEGT. CDR3 length: 13 residues. The CDR3 spells CASSTRTSYEQYF. CDR3 nucleotide sequence: TGTGCCAGCAGTACCCGGACTTCCTACGAGCAGTACTTC.

This clonotype was recorded a few times. This rearrangement joins TRBV2 to TRBJ1-4; D unresolved. Trimming shortened V by 7 bases and J by 2 bases, and 8 bases separated the two germline ends. The CDR3 length is 13 residues. Per the germline V gene, CDR1 is SNHLY and CDR2 is FYNNEI. The CDR3 nucleotides read TGTGCCAGCACGGCGTCCACTAATGAAAAACTGTTTTTT. It codes for CASTASTNEKLFF.

This clonotype was picked up a small number of times. The chain uses TRBV7-3 and TRBJ2-1; 9 positions agree with TRBD2. This CDR3 comprises 17 residues. The V gene's germline CDR1 is SGHTA and CDR2 FQGTGA. After removal of 5 bases from V and 5 bases from J, the junction contained 13 bases not matched to a gene. DNA for the CDR3: TGTGCCAGCAGCCCCCTCCCGGGACTAGCTTTTGACAATGAGCAGTTCTTC. It translates to CASSPLPGLAFDNEQFF.